This TCR beta chain was sequenced in a study of blood T cell repertoires in COVID-19. Whole-study context: Researchers got acute and convalescent COVID-19 samples from the United States, Italy and Spain. PBMCs, B-cell-depleted T cells, or T cells were the source of the cDNA or gDNA that made up the material.

Per the original methods: How many nucleated cells were present was estimated from reference gene primer amplification. Produced via immunoSEQ multiplex PCR; TCRdb's table is partial and in-frame only. D and trimming come from the DNA, and the V and J calls and clone size come from that table. The repertoire holds under 200,000 clones, 65% to 90% seen once, with approximately 1.4% in the top ten. Trimming removed 0 bases from V and 1 base from J; junction bases left unmatched: 3. The CDR3 is 15 residues long. Germline CDR1 reads SGHNT; CDR2 reads YYREEE (reference sequence). The rearrangement links TRBV5-4 to TRBJ2-7; TRBD1 aligns across 8 bases. This sequence was found in a human donor in a cohort sampled during active COVID-19. Sequenced input: peripheral blood. CDR3 sequence reads: CASSLANRGSYEQYF. CDR3 coding DNA: TGTGCCAGCAGCTTGGCCAACAGGGGGTCCTACGAGCAGTACTTC.